Following are 17 T cell receptor beta chains from one sample sequenced in a study of glioma-infiltrating T cells. Amplification of TCR alpha and beta CDR3 regions from RNA used iRepertoire nested multiplex PCR. TCRdb re-analysed the multiplex PCR reads in MiXCR, keeping a single row per CDR3 protein. The sample lists tens of thousands of distinct CDR3 sequences; around 42% were seen once. The sequenced sample was glioma tissue, nonneoplastic brain tissue, or PBMCs (not recorded which). These receptors were obtained from a human donor with low-grade glioma or glioblastoma, undergoing nonglioma brain surgery, or in good health (not recorded which).

Of note for this clonotype: Its ends do not fully match the called genes, so a read error is possible. The chain combines TRBV4-1 with TRBJ1-2; TRBD1 might be the D (5 bases). CDR1 and CDR2 from the germline V gene are MGHRA and YSYEKL. CDR3 size: 14 residues. CDR3 amino acids: CASGSTRQSSGYTF. CDR3 DNA sequence: TGTGCCAGCGGCTCGACTCGACAGAGCTCTGGCTACACCTTC.

In its sample, this clonotype was seen many times. With a much larger clone just one base away, this may be a read error. The rearrangement uses TRBV6-1 and TRBJ1-1; 7 bases map to TRBD1. The junction had 14 bases not matched to a gene; V was cut back by 7 bases and J by 6 bases. Germline lookup yields CDR1 MNHNS and CDR2 SASEGT. CDR3 length equals 15 residues. CDR3 in amino acids: CASNLRGGVIAEAFF. For the CDR3, the DNA is TGTGCCAGCAACCTCAGGGGGGGGGTGATCGCTGAAGCTTTCTTT.

This clonotype was counted ten times or more. V is TRBV11-1 and J is TRBJ2-1; 11 nucleotides align to TRBD2. The V gene's germline CDR1 is SGHAT and CDR2 FQDESV (reference sequence). V was clipped by 5 bases and J by 6 bases; unmatched bases: 3. This CDR3 has 14 amino acids. The CDR3 reads CASSRLAGSNEQFF. Here the CDR3 DNA reads TGTGCCAGCAGCCGACTAGCGGGATCCAATGAGCAGTTCTTC.

Comment on this clonotype: A read error is possible here, since a much larger clone lies one base away. The CDR3 DNA reads as TGTGCCAGCAGTTTTTCCGTCAGGACAGGGTCTGAAGGACTGTTTTTT. Translated: CASSFSVRTGSEGLFF. This sequence joins TRBV27 and TRBJ1-4, with 8 bases that match TRBD1. J gave up 13 bases and V 3 bases, and 16 bases lay outside the gene matches. The germline V gene encodes CDR1 MNHEY and CDR2 SMNVEV (reference sequence). The CDR3 consists of 16 residues.

In this sample, this clonotype turned up many times. The CDR3 DNA follows: TGTGCCTGCCGACTAGCGGGAGACGATACGCAGTATTTT. Translation gives CACRLAGDDTQYF. The gene calls are TRBV30 and TRBJ2-3, with 12 positions matching TRBD2. The CDR3 spans 13 residues. The trim removed 6 bases at V and 6 bases at J, leaving 4 bases unmatched. CDR1 and CDR2 from the germline V gene are GTSNPN and SVGIG (reference sequence).

As concerns this clonotype: The junction and the germline gene differ at one end; a read error may be behind it. The rearrangement links TRBV29-1 to TRBJ1-2; TRBD1 agrees at 9 bases. The length of the CDR3 is 16 residues. Germline V gives CDR1 SQVTM, CDR2 ANQGSEA. CDR3 coding DNA: TGCAGCGTTGAGACGAGACCCGGGACAGGGCCCTATGGTTACACCTTC. It specifies CSVETRPGTGPYGYTF.

This clonotype has ten or more counts. The chain uses TRBV27 and TRBJ2-7, with D perhaps matching TRBD1 (7 bases). Looked up from germline, CDR1 is MNHEY and CDR2 is SMNVEV (reference sequence). The CDR3 is made up of 13 amino acids. The V gene lost 7 bases and the J gene lost 5 bases, with 15 bases spanning the gap. In DNA, the CDR3 is TGTGCCAGCACCGAGACAGGGAGGAACGAGCAGTACTTC. Residues: CASTETGRNEQYF.

This clonotype appeared many times. The rearrangement uses TRBV19 and TRBJ2-1; D possibly matches TRBD1 or TRBD2 (6 bases each). This CDR3 contains 13 residues. The ends were cut back, 5 bases at V and 9 bases at J, with 14 bases in the middle. Germline CDR1 LNHDA, CDR2 SQIVND (reference sequence). The CDR3, as DNA: TGTGCCAGTAGTCCGGGGGCCCCTTTTGAGCAGTTCTTC. Translating it yields CASSPGAPFEQFF.

In the case of this clonotype: Possible read error: a much larger clone is one base away. The V gene is TRBV12-3 or TRBV12-4, the J gene TRBJ2-7; TRBD1 might be the D (5 bases). Trimming shortened V by 5 bases and J by 3 bases, and 11 bases separated the two germline ends. The CDR3 totals 13 residues. CDR3 amino acids: CASSVDTFYEQYF. The CDR3 DNA reads as TGTGCCAGCAGTGTGGACACCTTCTACGAGCAGTACTTC.

For this clonotype: A read error may account for a junction end that differs from germline. V gene TRBV15 combines with J gene TRBJ1-5, with 10 bases that match TRBD1. The CDR3 contains 14 residues. Germline V gives CDR1 LNHNV, CDR2 YYDKDF (reference sequence). In nucleotides, the CDR3 is TGTGCCACCAGCCCGGACAGGGGGGATCAGACCCAGCATTTT. Translating it yields CATSPDRGDQTQHF.

Concerning this clonotype: One end of the junction fails to match germline, which may point to a read error. The rearrangement joins TRBV20-1 to TRBJ1-1; 7 positions agree with TRBD1. Germline V gives CDR1 DFQATT, CDR2 SNEGSKA (reference sequence). This CDR3 region has 14 residues. Here the CDR3 reads CSARDQGGRTEAFF. Written as DNA, the CDR3 is TGCAGTGCTAGAGATCAGGGGGGGAGGACTGAAGCCTTCTTT.

This clonotype was recorded many times. The rearrangement uses TRBV7-9 and TRBJ1-4; D might be TRBD1 (5 bases). The CDR3 sequence is 14 residues long. Deletions cut 5 bases from V and 8 bases from J, with 15 bases between. Germline CDR1 and CDR2: SEHNR and FQNEAQ (reference sequence). Here the CDR3 reads CASSQTMPGEKLFF. The CDR3 bases are TGTGCCAGCAGCCAGACAATGCCAGGGGAAAAACTGTTTTTT.

With respect to this clonotype: This sequence may be a read error, since a much larger clone differs from it by one base. This chain joins TRBV19 and TRBJ2-1, with 12 positions matching TRBD1. This CDR3 comprises 16 residues. CDR1 and CDR2 from the germline V gene are LNHDA and SQIVND (reference sequence). Trimming cost V 6 bases and J 8 bases; bases outside gene matches: 11. The DNA of the CDR3 is TGTGCCAGTAGAAAACTCACGGGACAGGGGGCACATGAGCAGTTCTTC. The encoded protein is CASRKLTGQGAHEQFF.

This clonotype has a count of ten or more. The chain carries TRBV20-1 and TRBJ2-7, with 12 bases matching TRBD2. Germline CDR1 reads DFQATT; CDR2 reads SNEGSKA (reference sequence). The CDR3 sequence is 15 residues long. With 3 bases clipped from V and 4 bases from J, the junction kept 7 bases outside the gene matches. The CDR3 coding sequence is TGCAGTGCTAGGGAACTAGCGGGGGGCGGGTACGAGCAGTACTTC. Its translation is CSARELAGGGYEQYF.

This clonotype was counted a single time. One end of the junction fails to match germline, which may point to a read error. V gene TRBV6-1 combines with J gene TRBJ2-2; TRBD2 agrees at 10 bases. There are 16 residues in the CDR3. Germline CDR1 and CDR2: MNHNS and SASEGT. CDR3 sequence reads: CASSLAGDLNTGELLF. CDR3 DNA sequence: TGTGCCAGCAGTCTAGCGGGAGACCTAAACACCGGGGAGCTGCTTTTT.

This clonotype was detected many times. This chain connects TRBV20-1 to TRBJ2-2; 9 bases line up with TRBD1. CDR1 DFQATT and CDR2 SNEGSKA come from the germline V gene (reference sequence). The CDR3 runs 14 residues. The ends lost 5 bases at V and 5 bases at J; junction bases unmatched: 6. The CDR3 is CSAATGTGTGELFF. In nucleotides, the CDR3 is TGCAGTGCTGCCACCGGGACAGGGACCGGGGAGCTGTTTTTT.

The chain couples TRBV9 to TRBJ2-2; D is undetermined. The CDR3 is 16 residues long. The germline V gene encodes CDR1 SGDLS and CDR2 YYNGEE. Trimming removed 0 bases from V and 0 bases from J, with 9 bases in between. CDR3: CASSVGGLANTGELFF. As DNA, the CDR3 is TGTGCCAGCAGCGTAGGCGGCCTCGCGAACACCGGGGAGCTGTTTTTT.